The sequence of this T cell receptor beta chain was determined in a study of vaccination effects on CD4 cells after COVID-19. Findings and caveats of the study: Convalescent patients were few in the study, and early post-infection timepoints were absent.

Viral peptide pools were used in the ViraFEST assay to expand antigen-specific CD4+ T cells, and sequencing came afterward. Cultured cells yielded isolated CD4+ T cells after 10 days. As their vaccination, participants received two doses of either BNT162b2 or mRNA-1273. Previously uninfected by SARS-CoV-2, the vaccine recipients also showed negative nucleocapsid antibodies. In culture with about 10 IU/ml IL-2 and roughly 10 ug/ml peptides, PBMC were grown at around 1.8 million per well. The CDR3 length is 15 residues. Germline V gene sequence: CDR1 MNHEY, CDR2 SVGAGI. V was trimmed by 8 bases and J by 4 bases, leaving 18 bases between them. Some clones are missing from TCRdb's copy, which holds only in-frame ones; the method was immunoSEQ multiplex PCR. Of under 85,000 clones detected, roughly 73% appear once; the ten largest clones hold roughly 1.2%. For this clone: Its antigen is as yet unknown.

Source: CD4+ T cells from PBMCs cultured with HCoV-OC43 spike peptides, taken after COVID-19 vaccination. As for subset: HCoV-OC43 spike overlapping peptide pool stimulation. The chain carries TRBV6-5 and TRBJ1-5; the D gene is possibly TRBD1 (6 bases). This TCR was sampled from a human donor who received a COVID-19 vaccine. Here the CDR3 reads CASQGQGGINQPQHF. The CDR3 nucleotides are TGTGCCAGCCAGGGGCAGGGAGGGATTAATCAGCCCCAGCATTTT.